This passage covers 8 T cell receptor beta chains from one sample sequenced in a study of Ad26.COV2.S vaccination and SARS-CoV-2 variants. The repertoire was sequenced with immunoSEQ multiplex PCR; TCRdb's copy has only in-frame clones and lacks some. Of some 320,000 clones in the sample, 70% to 90% were seen once. The treatment is: around 19 received Ad26.COV2.S at low or high dose, single or two shots; five or six received placebo; per-sample allocation not given. Samples analyzed were those drawn on day 63 after the first vaccine or placebo injection. This specimen consisted of peripheral blood, obtained in a trial of Ad26.COV2.S vaccine versus placebo. The receptor source for this set is a person aged 18-60 years who received the Ad26.COV2.S COVID-19 vaccine or a placebo.

This clone was seen a few times. The V gene is TRBV7-9, the J gene TRBJ1-1; possible D gene TRBD1, 6 bases. There are 14 residues in the CDR3. CDR1 is SEHNR, CDR2 FQNEAQ, per germline (reference sequence). The V and J ends lost 5 bases and 5 bases respectively, with 15 bases between them. The CDR3 coding sequence is TGTGCCAGCAGCCCCCAACAGGGTGGAACTGAAGCTTTCTTT. This codes for CASSPQQGGTEAFF.

J is TRBJ2-7 and V is TRBV19; 7 bases agree with TRBD1. This CDR3 is built from 13 residues. CDR1 is LNHDA and CDR2 is SQIVND in the germline V gene (reference sequence). The V and J ends lost 3 bases and 3 bases, in that order; junction bases with no gene match: 2. The CDR3 is CASSIGQVYEQYF. The CDR3 region has the DNA TGTGCCAGTAGTATCGGACAGGTCTACGAGCAGTACTTC.

This chain uses TRBV21-1 with TRBJ1-6; TRBD1 reflects the table's D call only, with no check against the DNA. TRBV21-1 is a known pseudogene. CDR3 size: 14 residues. The CDR3 sequence: CASISGGGNSPLHF. For the CDR3, the DNA is TGTGCCAGCATCTCAGGGGGAGGTAATTCACCCCTCCACTTT.

The chain links TRBV2 to TRBJ1-4; D may be TRBD1 (5 bases). Trimming cost V 4 bases and J 8 bases, with 11 bases left between them. Germline loops: CDR1 SNHLY, CDR2 FYNNEI. The CDR3 spans 13 residues. CDR3 residues: CASSVGAREKLFF. The CDR3 DNA reads as TGTGCCAGCAGTGTCGGGGCGAGGGAAAAACTGTTTTTT.

The CDR3, as DNA: TGTGCCAGCAGCTTAGGTCTAGCGGGTGGGACCGGGGAGCTGTTTTTT. Amino acids: CASSLGLAGGTGELFF. The chain uses TRBV7-2 and TRBJ2-2; 8 bases agree with TRBD2. The CDR3 consists of 16 residues. J was trimmed by 5 bases and V by 1 base; bases with no gene match: 6. The germline CDR1 and CDR2 sequences are SGHTA and FQGNSA.

The chain is built from TRBV14 and TRBJ2-5; 9 nucleotides align to TRBD1. The CDR3 is 17 residues long. V trimming: 5 bases; J trimming: 4 bases; junction bases outside the gene matches: 14. Germline V gene sequence: CDR1 SGHDN, CDR2 FVKESK. The CDR3 region is CASSSLTGGPLVETQYF. In DNA form, the CDR3 reads TGTGCCAGCAGCTCCCTAACAGGGGGCCCCCTAGTAGAGACCCAGTACTTC.

The chain recombines TRBV6-2 or TRBV6-3 with TRBJ2-7; TRBD1 aligns across 8 bases. The CDR3 runs 16 residues. The V gene end was trimmed by 5 bases and the J gene end by 0 bases; junction bases not matched to a gene: 9. Per germline, CDR1 MNHEY and CDR2 SVGEGT. CDR3: CASSTLRTGPSYEQYF. The CDR3, as DNA: TGTGCCAGCAGTACCCTCCGGACAGGGCCCTCCTACGAGCAGTACTTC.

As DNA, the CDR3 is TGTGCCAGCAGCTTAGCCTCAGGGACGGGAAACACCATATATTTT. Its translation: CASSLASGTGNTIYF. The chain links TRBV7-6 to TRBJ1-3; D is possibly TRBD1 (5 bases). Germline CDR1 is SGHVS and CDR2 is FNYEAQ. The ends were cut back, 0 bases at V and 4 bases at J, with 10 bases in the middle. The CDR3 runs to 15 residues.